This TCR beta chain was captured in a study of early T cells in non-severe SARS-CoV-2 infection. Attachment of unique molecular identifiers was made to individual cDNA molecules. One entry per CDR3 protein results from TCRdb running MiXCR on the 5' RACE reads. The repertoire holds more than 20,000 distinct CDR3 sequences, with 3% to 4.5% as singletons. At least ten counts were recorded for this clonotype. Trimming removed 5 bases from V and 3 bases from J, with 14 bases in between. CDR1 is SEHNR and CDR2 is FQNEAQ in the germline V gene (reference sequence). The CDR3 has 15 residues. The sample was whole blood. The chain recombines TRBV7-9 with TRBJ2-4, with D possibly TRBD1 on 6 matching bases. This TCR came from an adult who was a healthcare worker with PCR-confirmed SARS-CoV-2 infection or an uninfected control (not recorded which). The CDR3 DNA reads TGTGCCAGCAGCCATACACAGGGAGACAAAAACATTCAGTACTTC. It encodes CASSHTQGDKNIQYF.